This T cell receptor (beta chain) emerged from a study of cytomegalovirus exposure and HLA in healthy donors. Germline V gene data show CDR1 as SGHNT and CDR2 as YYREEE (reference sequence). V was trimmed by 0 bases and J by 5 bases, leaving 12 bases between them. This CDR3 spans 14 amino acids. In the PCR, 60 Vbeta and 13 Jbeta primers were used. Sequencing was performed with immunoSEQ multiplex PCR; in TCRdb, only in-frame clones are kept and a portion is missing. The table lists about 110,000 clones, roughly 76% of them singletons. The chain links TRBV5-4 to TRBJ2-7; weak D call: TRBD2 (6 bases). Sequences were obtained from PBMCs. The sequence derives from a woman between 45 and 65 years old in good health and CMV-seropositive. As DNA, the CDR3 is TGTGCCAGCAGCTTGGCCGTGGGGAGGAACGAGCAGTACTTC. Translated, it gives CASSLAVGRNEQYF.